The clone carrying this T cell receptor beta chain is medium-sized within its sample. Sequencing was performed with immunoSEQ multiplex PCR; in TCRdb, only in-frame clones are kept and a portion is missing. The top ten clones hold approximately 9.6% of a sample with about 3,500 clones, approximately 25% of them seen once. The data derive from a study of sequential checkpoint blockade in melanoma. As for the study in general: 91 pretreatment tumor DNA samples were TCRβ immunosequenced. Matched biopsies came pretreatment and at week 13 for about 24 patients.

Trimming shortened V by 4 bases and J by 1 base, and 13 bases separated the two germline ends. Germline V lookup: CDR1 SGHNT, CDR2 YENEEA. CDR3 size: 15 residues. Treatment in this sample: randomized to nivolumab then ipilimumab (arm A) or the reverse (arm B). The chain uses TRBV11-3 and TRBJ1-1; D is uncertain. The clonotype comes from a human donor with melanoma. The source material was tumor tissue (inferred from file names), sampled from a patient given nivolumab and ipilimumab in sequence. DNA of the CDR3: TGTGCCAGCAGCTGGCTGGGCGGGGAGAACACTGAAGCTTTCTTT. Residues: CASSWLGGENTEAFF.